This TCR beta chain was found in a study of radiotherapy plus CTLA-4 blockade in lung cancer. TCRdb's copy holds only in-frame clones and misses some; the assay was immunoSEQ multiplex PCR. The profile shows 71,000 or so clones, about 88% of them singletons. With V trimmed by 2 bases and J by 0 bases, 6 bases remained unmatched. CDR1 is ENHRY, CDR2 SYGVKD, per germline. This CDR3 is built from 16 residues. V is TRBV10-3 and J is TRBJ2-7; 8 bases match TRBD1. This receptor was taken from a human donor with non-small cell lung cancer who had stable disease on radiotherapy plus ipilimumab. This sample comprised peripheral blood, obtained from a patient treated with radiotherapy plus ipilimumab. The CDR3 sequence: CAISETGGFISYEQYF. CDR3 DNA sequence: TGTGCCATCAGTGAGACAGGGGGTTTTATCTCCTACGAGCAGTACTTC.